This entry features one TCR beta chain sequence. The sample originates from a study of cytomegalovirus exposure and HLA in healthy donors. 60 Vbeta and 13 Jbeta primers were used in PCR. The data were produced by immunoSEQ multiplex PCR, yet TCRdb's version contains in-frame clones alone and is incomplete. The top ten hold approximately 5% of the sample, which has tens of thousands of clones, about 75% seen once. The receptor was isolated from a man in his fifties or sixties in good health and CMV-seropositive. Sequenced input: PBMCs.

CDR3 in DNA: TGTGCCAGTAGTATGGGTAGCGGGCGCTACAATGAGCAGTTCTTC. Amino acid sequence: CASSMGSGRYNEQFF. This chain joins TRBV19 and TRBJ2-1, with 7 bases that match TRBD2. This CDR3 region has 15 residues. V was clipped by 3 bases and J by 3 bases; unmatched bases: 5. In germline, CDR1 is LNHDA, CDR2 SQIVND (reference sequence).